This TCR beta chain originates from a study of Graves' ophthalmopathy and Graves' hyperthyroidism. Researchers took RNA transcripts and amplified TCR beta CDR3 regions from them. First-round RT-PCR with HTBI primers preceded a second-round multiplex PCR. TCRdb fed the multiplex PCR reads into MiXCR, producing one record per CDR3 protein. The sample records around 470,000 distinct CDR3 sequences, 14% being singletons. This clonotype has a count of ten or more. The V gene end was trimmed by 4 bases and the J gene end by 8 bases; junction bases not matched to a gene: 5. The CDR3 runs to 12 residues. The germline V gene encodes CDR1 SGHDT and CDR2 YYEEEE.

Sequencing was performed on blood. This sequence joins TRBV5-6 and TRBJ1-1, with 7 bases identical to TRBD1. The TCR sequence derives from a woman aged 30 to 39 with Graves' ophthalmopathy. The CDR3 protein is CASSQGQKEAFF. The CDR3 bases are TGTGCCAGCAGCCAGGGACAGAAAGAAGCTTTCTTT.